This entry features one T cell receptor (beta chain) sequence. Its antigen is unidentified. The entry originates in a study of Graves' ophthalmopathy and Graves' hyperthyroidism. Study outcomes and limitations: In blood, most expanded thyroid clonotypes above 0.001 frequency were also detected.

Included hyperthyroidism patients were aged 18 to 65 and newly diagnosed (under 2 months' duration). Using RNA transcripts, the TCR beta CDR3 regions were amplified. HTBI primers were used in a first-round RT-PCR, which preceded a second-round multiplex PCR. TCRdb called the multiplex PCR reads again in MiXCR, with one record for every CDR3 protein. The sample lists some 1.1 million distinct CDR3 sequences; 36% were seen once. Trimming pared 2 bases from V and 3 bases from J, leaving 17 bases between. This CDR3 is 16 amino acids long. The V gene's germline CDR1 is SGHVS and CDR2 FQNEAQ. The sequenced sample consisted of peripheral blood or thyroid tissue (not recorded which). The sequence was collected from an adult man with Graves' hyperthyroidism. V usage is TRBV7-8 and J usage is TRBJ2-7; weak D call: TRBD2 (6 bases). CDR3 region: CASSLQGRNSGYEQYF. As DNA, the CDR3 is TGTGCCAGCAGCTTACAGGGACGGAATAGCGGCTACGAGCAGTACTTC.